This T cell receptor beta chain stems from a study of blood T cells in healthy people across ages. Germline values: CDR1 DFQATT, CDR2 SNEGSKA (reference sequence). The CDR3 spans 15 residues. Trimming removed 1 base at V and 4 bases at J, with 14 bases between. Next came a second PCR, run for about 6 to 11 cycles, which used a sample-barcoded 5' primer along with a J-beta primer mix. In TCRdb, the 5' RACE reads were re-called with MiXCR into one record per CDR3 protein. The data hold around 1,900,000 distinct CDR3 sequences, with more than 35% observed a single time. Whenever a sample was processed, at least 6 million PBMCs were isolated.

The sample consisted of blood. This clonotype originated in a human donor in good health. The chain joins TRBV20-1 to TRBJ1-5, with D tentatively TRBD1 (5 bases). CDR3 residues: CSARAAGRLNQPQHF. The CDR3 DNA reads TGCAGTGCTAGAGCGGCAGGGCGCTTAAATCAGCCCCAGCATTTT.